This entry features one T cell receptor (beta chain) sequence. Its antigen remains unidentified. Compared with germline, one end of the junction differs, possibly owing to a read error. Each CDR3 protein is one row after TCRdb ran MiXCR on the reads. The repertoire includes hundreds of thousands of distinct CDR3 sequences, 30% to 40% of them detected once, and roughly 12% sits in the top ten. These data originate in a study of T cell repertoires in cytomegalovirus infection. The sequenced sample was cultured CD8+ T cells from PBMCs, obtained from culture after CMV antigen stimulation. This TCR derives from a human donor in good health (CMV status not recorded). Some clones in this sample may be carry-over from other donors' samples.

The CDR3 reads CACSLYKNTEAFF. The CDR3 region has the DNA TGTGCCTGCAGTTTATACAAGAACACTGAAGCTTTCTTT. The V and J genes are TRBV12-3 or TRBV12-4 and TRBJ1-1, with D uncertain. The CDR3 is 13 residues long.